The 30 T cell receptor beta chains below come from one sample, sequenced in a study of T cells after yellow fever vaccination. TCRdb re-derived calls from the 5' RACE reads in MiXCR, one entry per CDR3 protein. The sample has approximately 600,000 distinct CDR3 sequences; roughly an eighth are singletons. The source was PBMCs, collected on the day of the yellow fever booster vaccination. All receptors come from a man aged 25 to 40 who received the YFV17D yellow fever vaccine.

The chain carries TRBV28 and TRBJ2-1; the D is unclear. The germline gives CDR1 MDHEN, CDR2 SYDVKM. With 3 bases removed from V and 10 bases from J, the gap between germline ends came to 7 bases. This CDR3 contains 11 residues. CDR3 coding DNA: TGTGCCAGCAGTTTCCATCCCGAGCAGTTCTTC. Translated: CASSFHPEQFF.

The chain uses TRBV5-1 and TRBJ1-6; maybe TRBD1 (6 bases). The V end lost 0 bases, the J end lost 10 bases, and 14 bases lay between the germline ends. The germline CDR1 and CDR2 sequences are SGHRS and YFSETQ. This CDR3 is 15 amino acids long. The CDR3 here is CASSLAFGQRSPLHF. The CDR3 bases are TGCGCCAGCAGCTTGGCCTTCGGACAGAGATCACCCCTCCACTTT.

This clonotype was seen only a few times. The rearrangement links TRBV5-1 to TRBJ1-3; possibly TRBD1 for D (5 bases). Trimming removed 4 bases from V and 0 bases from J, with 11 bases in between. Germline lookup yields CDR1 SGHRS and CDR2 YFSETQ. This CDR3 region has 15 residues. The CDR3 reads CASSPEGTSGNTIYF. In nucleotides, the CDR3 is TGCGCCAGCAGCCCTGAGGGGACCTCTGGAAACACCATATATTTT.

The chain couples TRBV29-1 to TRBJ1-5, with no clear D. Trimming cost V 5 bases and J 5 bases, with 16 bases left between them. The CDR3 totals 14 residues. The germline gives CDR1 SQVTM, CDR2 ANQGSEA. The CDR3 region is CSVSDTSVDQPQHF. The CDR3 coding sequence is TGCAGCGTTTCAGACACGTCCGTCGATCAGCCCCAGCATTTT.

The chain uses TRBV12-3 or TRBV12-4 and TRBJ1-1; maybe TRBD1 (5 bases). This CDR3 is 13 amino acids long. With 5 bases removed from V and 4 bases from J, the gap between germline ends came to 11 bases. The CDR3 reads CASSRTQGTEAFF. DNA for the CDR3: TGTGCCAGCAGTCGGACCCAGGGCACTGAAGCTTTCTTT.

CDR3 amino acids: CASSDHGAREQYF. The CDR3 DNA is TGTGCCAGCAGTGATCACGGGGCTCGCGAGCAGTACTTC. The chain couples TRBV25-1 to TRBJ2-7; TRBD1 or TRBD2 may be the D gene (5 bases each). Germline CDR1 MGHDK, CDR2 SYGVNS. The CDR3 contains 13 residues. Trimming removed 3 bases at V and 6 bases at J, with 12 bases between.

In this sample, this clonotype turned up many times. The CDR3 sequence is CASSFGGLGSYNEQFF. The CDR3 DNA sequence: TGTGCCAGCAGTTTCGGGGGGCTGGGCTCCTACAATGAGCAGTTCTTC. J is TRBJ2-1 and V is TRBV12-3 or TRBV12-4; possible D gene TRBD2, 7 bases. V lost 3 bases to trimming and J lost 0 bases, with 12 bases between them. The CDR3 spans 16 residues.

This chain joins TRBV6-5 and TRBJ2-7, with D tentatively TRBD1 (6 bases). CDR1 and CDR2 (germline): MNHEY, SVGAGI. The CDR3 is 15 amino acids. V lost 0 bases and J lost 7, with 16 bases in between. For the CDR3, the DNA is TGTGCCAGCAGTTACTCGGGGGCGGGCCCTCGTGAGCAGTACTTC. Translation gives CASSYSGAGPREQYF.

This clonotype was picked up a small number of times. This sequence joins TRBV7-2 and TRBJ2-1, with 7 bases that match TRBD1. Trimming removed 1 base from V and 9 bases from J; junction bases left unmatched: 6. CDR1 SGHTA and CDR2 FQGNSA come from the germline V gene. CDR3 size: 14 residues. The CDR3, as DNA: TGTGCCAGCAGCTTAGGGACGCCAGGGGGTGAGCAGTTCTTC. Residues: CASSLGTPGGEQFF.

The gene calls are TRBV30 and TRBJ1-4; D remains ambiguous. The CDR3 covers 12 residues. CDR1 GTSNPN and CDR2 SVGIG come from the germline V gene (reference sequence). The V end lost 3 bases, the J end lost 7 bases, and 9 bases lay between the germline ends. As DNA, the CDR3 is TGTGCCTGGAGACCCCAGAGTGAAAAACTGTTTTTT. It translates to CAWRPQSEKLFF.

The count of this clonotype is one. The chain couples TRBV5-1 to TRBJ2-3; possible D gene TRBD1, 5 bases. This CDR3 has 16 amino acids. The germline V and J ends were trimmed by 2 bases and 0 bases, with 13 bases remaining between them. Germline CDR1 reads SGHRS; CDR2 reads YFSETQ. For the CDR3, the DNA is TGCGCCAGCAGCTTTCTTTTGACAGCTAGCACAGATACGCAGTATTTT. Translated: CASSFLLTASTDTQYF.

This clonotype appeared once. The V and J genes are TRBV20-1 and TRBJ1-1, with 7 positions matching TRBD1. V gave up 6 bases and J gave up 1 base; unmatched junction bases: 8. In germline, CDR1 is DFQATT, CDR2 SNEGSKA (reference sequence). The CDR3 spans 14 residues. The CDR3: CSATRDSGNTEAFF. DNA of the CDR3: TGCAGTGCGACCAGGGACAGTGGGAACACTGAAGCTTTCTTT.

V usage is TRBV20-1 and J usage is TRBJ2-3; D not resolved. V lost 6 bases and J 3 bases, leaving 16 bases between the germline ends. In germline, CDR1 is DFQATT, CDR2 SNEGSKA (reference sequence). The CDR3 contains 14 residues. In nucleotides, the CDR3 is TGCAGTGCCAACAATAGAGGCGGAACAGATACGCAGTATTTT. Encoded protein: CSANNRGGTDTQYF.

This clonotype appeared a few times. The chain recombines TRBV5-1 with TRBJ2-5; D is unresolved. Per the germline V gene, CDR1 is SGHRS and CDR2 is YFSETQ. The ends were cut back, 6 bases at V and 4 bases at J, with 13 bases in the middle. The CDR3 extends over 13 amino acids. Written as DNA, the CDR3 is TGCGCCAGCACCAACGGGCCGCTAGAGACCCAGTACTTC. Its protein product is CASTNGPLETQYF. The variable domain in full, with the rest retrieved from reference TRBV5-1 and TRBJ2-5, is KAGVTQTPRYLIKTRGQQVTLSCSPISGHRSVSWYQQTPGQGLQFLFEYFSETQRNKGNFPGRFSGRQFSNSRSEMNVSTLELGDSALYLCASTNGPLETQYFGPGTRLLVL.

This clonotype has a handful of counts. The CDR3 here is CASSQGLAMYNEQFF. CDR3 DNA: TGTGCCAGCAGCCAGGGACTAGCGATGTACAATGAGCAGTTCTTC. The chain carries TRBV7-9 and TRBJ2-1, with TRBD2 matching over 10 bases. V was clipped by 5 bases and J by 4 bases; unmatched bases: 5. The CDR3 extends over 15 amino acids. The germline CDR1 and CDR2 sequences are SEHNR and FQNEAQ (reference sequence).

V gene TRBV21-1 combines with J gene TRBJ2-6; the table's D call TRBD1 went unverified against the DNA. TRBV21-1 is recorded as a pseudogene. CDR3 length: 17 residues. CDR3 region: CASSKGGRVSGANVLTF. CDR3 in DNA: TGTGCCAGCAGCAAAGGGGGAAGGGTCTCTGGGGCCAACGTCCTGACTTTC.

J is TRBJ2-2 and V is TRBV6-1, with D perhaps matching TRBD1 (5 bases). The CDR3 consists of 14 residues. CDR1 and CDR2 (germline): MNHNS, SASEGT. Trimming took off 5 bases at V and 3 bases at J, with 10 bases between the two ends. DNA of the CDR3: TGTGCCAGCAGTCCACAGGAGTACACCGGGGAGCTGTTTTTT. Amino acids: CASSPQEYTGELFF.

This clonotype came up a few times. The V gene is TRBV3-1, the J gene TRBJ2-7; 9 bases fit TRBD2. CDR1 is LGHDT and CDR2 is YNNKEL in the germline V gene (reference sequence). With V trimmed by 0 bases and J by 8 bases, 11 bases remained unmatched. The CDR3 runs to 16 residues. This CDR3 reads CASSQEALAGDFKQYF. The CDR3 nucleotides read TGTGCCAGCAGCCAAGAGGCGTTAGCGGGGGACTTTAAGCAGTACTTC.

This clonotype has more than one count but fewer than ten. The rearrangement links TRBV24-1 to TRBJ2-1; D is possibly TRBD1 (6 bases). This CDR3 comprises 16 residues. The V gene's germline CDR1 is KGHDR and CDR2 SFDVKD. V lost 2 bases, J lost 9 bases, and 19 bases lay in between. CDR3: CATSDSGSYRASEQFF. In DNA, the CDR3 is TGTGCCACCAGTGATTCGGGTTCTTACAGGGCCAGTGAGCAGTTCTTC.

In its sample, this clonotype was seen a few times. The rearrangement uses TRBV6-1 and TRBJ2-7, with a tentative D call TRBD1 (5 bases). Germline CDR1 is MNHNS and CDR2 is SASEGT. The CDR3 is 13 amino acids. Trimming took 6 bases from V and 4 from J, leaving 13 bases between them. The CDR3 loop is CASRAGGAYEQYF. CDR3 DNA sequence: TGTGCCAGCAGGGCAGGTGGGGCTTACGAGCAGTACTTC.

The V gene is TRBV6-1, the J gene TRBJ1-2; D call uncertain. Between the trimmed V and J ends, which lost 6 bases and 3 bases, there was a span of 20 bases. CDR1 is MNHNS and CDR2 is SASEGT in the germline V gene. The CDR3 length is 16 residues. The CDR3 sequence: CASSRYIFGEDYGYTF. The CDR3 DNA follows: TGTGCCAGCAGCAGATATATTTTCGGGGAGGACTATGGCTACACCTTC.

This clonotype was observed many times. The CDR3 region has the DNA TGCGCCAGCAGCCGAGCCGTCCAGCGGGGCTACAATGAGCAGTTCTTC. This sequence encodes CASSRAVQRGYNEQFF. This sequence joins TRBV5-1 and TRBJ2-1; TRBD2 agrees at 7 bases. CDR1 is SGHRS, CDR2 YFSETQ, per germline. The CDR3 length is 16 residues. Trimming cost V 4 bases and J 3 bases; bases outside gene matches: 10.

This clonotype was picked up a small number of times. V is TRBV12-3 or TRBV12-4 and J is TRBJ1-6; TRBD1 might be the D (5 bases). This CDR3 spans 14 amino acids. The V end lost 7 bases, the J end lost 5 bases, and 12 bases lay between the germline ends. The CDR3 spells CASTLGGDNSPLHF. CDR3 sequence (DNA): TGTGCCAGCACCCTCGGGGGGGATAATTCACCCCTCCACTTT.

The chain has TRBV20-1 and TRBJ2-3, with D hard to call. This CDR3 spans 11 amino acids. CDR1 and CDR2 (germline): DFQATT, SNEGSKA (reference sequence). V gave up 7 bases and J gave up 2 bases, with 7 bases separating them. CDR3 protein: CSESFTDTQYF. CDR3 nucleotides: TGCAGTGAAAGCTTCACAGATACGCAGTATTTT.

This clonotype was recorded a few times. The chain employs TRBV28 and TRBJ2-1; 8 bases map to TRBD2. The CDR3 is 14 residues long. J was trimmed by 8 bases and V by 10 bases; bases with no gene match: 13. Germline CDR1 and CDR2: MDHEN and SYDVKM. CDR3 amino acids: CAILRGLGRDEQFF. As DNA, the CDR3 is TGTGCCATCCTTCGGGGACTAGGGCGCGATGAGCAGTTCTTC.

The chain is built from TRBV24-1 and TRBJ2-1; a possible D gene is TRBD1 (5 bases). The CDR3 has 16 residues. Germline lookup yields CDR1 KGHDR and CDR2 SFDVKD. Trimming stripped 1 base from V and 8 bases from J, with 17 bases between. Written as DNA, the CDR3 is TGTGCCACCAGTGATTTCGGCCACAGGACGGCGGATGAGCAGTTCTTC. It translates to CATSDFGHRTADEQFF.

Here the CDR3 DNA reads TGCGCCAGCAGCCCGCGACAGGATGGCGGGGATACGCAGTATTTT. This translates into CASSPRQDGGDTQYF. This sequence joins TRBV5-1 and TRBJ2-3, with TRBD1 as a possible D gene (6 bases). CDR1 SGHRS and CDR2 YFSETQ come from the germline V gene. Trimming pared 4 bases from V and 6 bases from J, leaving 18 bases between. This CDR3 contains 15 residues.

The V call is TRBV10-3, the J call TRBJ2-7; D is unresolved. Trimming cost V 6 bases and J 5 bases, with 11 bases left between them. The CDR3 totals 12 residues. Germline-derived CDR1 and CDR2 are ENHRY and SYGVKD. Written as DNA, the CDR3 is TGTGCCATCAGGGGCGATTGGAACGAGCAGTACTTC. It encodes CAIRGDWNEQYF.

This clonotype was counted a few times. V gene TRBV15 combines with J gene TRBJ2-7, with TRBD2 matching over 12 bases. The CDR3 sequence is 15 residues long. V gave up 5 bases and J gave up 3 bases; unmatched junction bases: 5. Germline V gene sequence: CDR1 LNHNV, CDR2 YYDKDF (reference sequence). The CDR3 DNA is TGTGCCACCAGCCAAACTAGCGGGAGGCTCTACGAGCAGTACTTC. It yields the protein CATSQTSGRLYEQYF.

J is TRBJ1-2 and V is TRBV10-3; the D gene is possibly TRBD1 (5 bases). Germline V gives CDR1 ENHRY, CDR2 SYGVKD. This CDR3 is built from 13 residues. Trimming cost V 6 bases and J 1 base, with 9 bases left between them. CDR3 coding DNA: TGTGCCATCAGCCAACAGGTTAACTATGGCTACACCTTC. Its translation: CAISQQVNYGYTF.